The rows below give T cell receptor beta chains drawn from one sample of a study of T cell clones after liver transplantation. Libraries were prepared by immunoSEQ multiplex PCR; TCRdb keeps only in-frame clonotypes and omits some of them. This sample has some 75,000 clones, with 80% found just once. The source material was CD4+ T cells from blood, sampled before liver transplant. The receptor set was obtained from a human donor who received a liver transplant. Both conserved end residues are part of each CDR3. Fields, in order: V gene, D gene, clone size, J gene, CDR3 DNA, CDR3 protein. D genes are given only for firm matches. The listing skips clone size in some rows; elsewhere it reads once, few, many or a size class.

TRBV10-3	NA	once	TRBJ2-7	TGTGCCATCAGCGACAGTTACTCGAGAGTGGCGGGGAGCTACGAGCAGTACTTC	CAISDSYSRVAGSYEQYF
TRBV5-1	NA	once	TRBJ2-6	TGCGCCAGCAGCTTGGAACCGGGAACAGGGGCCAACGTCCTGACTTTC	CASSLEPGTGANVLTF
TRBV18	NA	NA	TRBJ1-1	TGTGCCAGCTCACCACCAGGGGTCAGGAACACTGAAGCTTTCTTT	CASSPPGVRNTEAFF
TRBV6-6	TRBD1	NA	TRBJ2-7	TGTGCCAGCAGTACCTCCGGGATACAGGGGGACGAGCAGTACTTC	CASSTSGIQGDEQYF
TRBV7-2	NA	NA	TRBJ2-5	TGTGCCAGCAGCTTATCGGGGGTTGGGGAGACCCAGTACTTC	CASSLSGVGETQYF
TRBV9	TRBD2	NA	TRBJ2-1	TGTGCCAGCACCACTGGGGGGGAGCTCTACAATGAGCAGTTCTTC	CASTTGGELYNEQFF
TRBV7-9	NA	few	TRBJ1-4	TGTGCCAGCAGCTTATCCGGCCTCGGTGAAAAACTGTTTTTT	CASSLSGLGEKLFF
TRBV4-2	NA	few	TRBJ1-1	TGTGCCAGCAGCCAAGGGCATAACACTGAAGCTTTCTTT	CASSQGHNTEAFF
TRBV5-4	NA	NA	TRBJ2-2	TGTGCCAGCAGCTTAAGAGGGGGGGTCGGGGAGCTGTTTTTT	CASSLRGGVGELFF
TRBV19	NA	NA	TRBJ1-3	TGTGCCAGTAGTAGAGCCGGGTCGCTCTCTGGAAACACCATATATTTT	CASSRAGSLSGNTIYF
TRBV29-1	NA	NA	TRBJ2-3	TGCAGCGTTGGCCAGGGCGCGCTGAGCACAGATACGCAGTATTTT	CSVGQGALSTDTQYF
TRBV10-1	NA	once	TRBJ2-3	TGCGCCAGCAGTGAGGGTCTCGCTGGGGATACGCAGTATTTT	CASSEGLAGDTQYF
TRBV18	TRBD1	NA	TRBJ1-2	TGTGCCAGCTCGCCGGGACAGGACAATGGCTACACCTTC	CASSPGQDNGYTF
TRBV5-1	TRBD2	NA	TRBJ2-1	TGCGCCAGCAGCCTGACTAGCGGGACCTACAATGAGCAGTTCTTC	CASSLTSGTYNEQFF
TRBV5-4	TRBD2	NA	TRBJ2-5	TGTGCCAGCAGCTTACGTGCGGGAGGAGAGACCCAGTACTTC	CASSLRAGGETQYF
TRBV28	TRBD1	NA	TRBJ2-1	TGTGCCAGCAGTCCCGAACCTCGGACAGGGACGTACAATGAGCAGTTCTTC	CASSPEPRTGTYNEQFF
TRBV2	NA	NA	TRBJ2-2	TGTGCCAGCAGTGACGTGACAAGCACCGGGGAGCTGTTTTTT	CASSDVTSTGELFF
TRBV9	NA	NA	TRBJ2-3	TGTGCCAGCAGCGTACTTGGAGATACGCAGTATTTT	CASSVLGDTQYF
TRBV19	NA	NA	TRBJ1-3	TGTGCCAGTAGTATCATAGGCCTCTCTGGAAACACCATATATTTT	CASSIIGLSGNTIYF
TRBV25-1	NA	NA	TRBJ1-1	TGTGCCAGCAGGGAGGGGGGCACGAACACTGAAGCTTTCTTT	CASREGGTNTEAFF
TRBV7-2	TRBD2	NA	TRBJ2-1	TGTGCCAGCGGGAGTAGCGGGATTGGTGAGCAGTTCTTC	CASGSSGIGEQFF
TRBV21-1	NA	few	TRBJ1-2	TGTGCCAGCAGCAGCCAGGGAGAGGACTATGGCTACACCTTC	CASSSQGEDYGYTF
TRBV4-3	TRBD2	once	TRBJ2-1	TGCGCCAGCAGCCAAGAGGCGGGAGGGAACAATGAGCAGTTCTTC	CASSQEAGGNNEQFF
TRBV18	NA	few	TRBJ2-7	TGTGCCAGCTCACCACTTTCAGACTCCTACGAGCAGTACTTC	CASSPLSDSYEQYF
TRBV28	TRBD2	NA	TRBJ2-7	TGTGCCAGCAGTTTTCGCATCTTAGCGGGGGATACCTACGAGCAGTACTTC	CASSFRILAGDTYEQYF
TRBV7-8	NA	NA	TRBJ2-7	TGTGCCAGCAGCTTAGCGGCAAACTCCTACGAGCAGTACTTC	CASSLAANSYEQYF
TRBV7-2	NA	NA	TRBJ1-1	TGTGCCAGCAGCTTAGTGCAGGTCGCGGCCACTGAAGCTTTCTTT	CASSLVQVAATEAFF
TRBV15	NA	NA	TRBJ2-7	TGTGCCACCAGCAGAGACACAGGGTGGGAGCAGTACTTC	CATSRDTGWEQYF
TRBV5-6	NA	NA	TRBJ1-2	TGTGCCAGCAGCCCCCAGGGGACGGGGCGAGCCTTGGGCTACACCTTC	CASSPQGTGRALGYTF
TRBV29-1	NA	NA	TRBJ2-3	TGCAGCTCCGAGGGAAACGACGGCACAGATACGCAGTATTTT	CSSEGNDGTDTQYF
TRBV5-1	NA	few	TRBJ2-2	TGCGCCAGCAGCTTGGCCATGACCGGGGAGCTGTTTTTT	CASSLAMTGELFF
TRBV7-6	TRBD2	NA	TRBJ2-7	TGTGCCAGCAGCTTTCGGGGAGGGGAATACGAGCAGTACTTC	CASSFRGGEYEQYF
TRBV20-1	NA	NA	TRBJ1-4	TGCAGTGCTTTAGATGAAAAACTGTTTTTT	CSALDEKLFF
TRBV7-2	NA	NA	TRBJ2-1	TGTGCCAGCAGCTTGGAGGCGGCCACCAATGAGCAGTTCTTC	CASSLEAATNEQFF
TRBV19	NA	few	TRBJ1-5	TGTGCCAGTAGACGACAGAGTAGCAATCAGCCCCAGCATTTT	CASRRQSSNQPQHF
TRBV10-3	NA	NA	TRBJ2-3	TGTGCCATCAGTGGGGGGAGCGGCACAGATACGCAGTATTTT	CAISGGSGTDTQYF
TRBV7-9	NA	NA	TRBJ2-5	TGTGCCAGCAGCTTAGCCCAAGAGACCCAGTACTTC	CASSLAQETQYF
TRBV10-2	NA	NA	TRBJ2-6	TGCGCCAGCAAGAGCTCTGGGGCCAACGTCCTGACTTTC	CASKSSGANVLTF
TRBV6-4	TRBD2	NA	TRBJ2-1	TGTGCCAGCAGCTCCGCCGGGACTAGCGGAGCCTACAATGAGCAGTTCTTC	CASSSAGTSGAYNEQFF
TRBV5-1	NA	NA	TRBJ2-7	TGCGCCAGCAGCTTGAAGGGAAACTCCTACGAGCAGTACTTC	CASSLKGNSYEQYF
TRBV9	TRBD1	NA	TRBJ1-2	TGTGCCAGCAGCGCCGGACAGGGGGGACGATATGGCTACACCTTC	CASSAGQGGRYGYTF
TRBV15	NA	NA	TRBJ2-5	TGTGCCACCAGCAGGGCCAGACAGGCCTTCCAAGAGACCCAGTACTTC	CATSRARQAFQETQYF
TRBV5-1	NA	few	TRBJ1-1	TGCGCCAGCAGCTTGGGAATAGGTTCTAGGGCCACTGAAGCTTTCTTT	CASSLGIGSRATEAFF
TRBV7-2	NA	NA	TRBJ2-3	TGTGCCAGCAGCTTAGTCAGGGGAGATACGCAGTATTTT	CASSLVRGDTQYF
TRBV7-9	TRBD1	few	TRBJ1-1	TGTGCCAGTACAGGGGGCGCAAGGACTGAAGCTTTCTTT	CASTGGARTEAFF
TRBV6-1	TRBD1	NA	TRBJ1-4	TGTGCCAGCAGTTCCGGGACAGTTAATGAAAAACTGTTTTTT	CASSSGTVNEKLFF
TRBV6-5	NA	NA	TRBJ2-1	TGTGCCAGCAGTTACTCGGGCAGGTCCTACAATGAGCAGTTCTTC	CASSYSGRSYNEQFF
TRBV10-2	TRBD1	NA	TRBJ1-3	TGCGCCAGTAGAATCGGGACAGGCTCTGGAAACACCATATATTTT	CASRIGTGSGNTIYF
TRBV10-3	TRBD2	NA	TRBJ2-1	TGTGCCATCAGGGGGACTAGCTCCTACAATGAGCAGTTCTTC	CAIRGTSSYNEQFF
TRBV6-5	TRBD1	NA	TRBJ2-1	TGTGCCAGCAGTTACTCCCAAACGACAGGGGAGCAGTTCTTC	CASSYSQTTGEQFF
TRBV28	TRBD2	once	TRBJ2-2	TGTGCCAGCAGCGGGACTAGCGGGCGGCGGCGGGAGCTGTTTTTT	CASSGTSGRRRELFF
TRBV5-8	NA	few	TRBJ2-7	TGTGCCAGCAGCCCCAACATCTGGCTCCTTACCCACGAGCAGTACTTC	CASSPNIWLLTHEQYF
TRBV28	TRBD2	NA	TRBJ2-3	TGTGCCAGCAAAGCGGGGGGGGGAGCTAGAGATACGCAGTATTTT	CASKAGGGARDTQYF
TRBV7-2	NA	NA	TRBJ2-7	TGTGCCAGCAGCTTCTATCTTGGCGGGGAGCAGTACTTC	CASSFYLGGEQYF
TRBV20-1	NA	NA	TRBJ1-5	TGCAGTGCTGAAGGCCAGCATTTT	CSAEGQHF